This entry features one T cell receptor (beta chain) sequence. Its specificity is not known. Only in-frame clones appear in the TCRdb table, and some are missing; sequencing was by immunoSEQ multiplex PCR. The sample has tens of thousands of clones; 96% are singletons. These data come from a study of monozygotic twins with cystic fibrosis. Looking at the study overall: Approximately 3 micrograms of fragmented DNA underwent approximately 15 PCR cycles for library preparation.

Notes on the study in general: J usage was most co-twin-similar in 8 of 16 pairs, V in 13. Age, concordance and disease severity did not associate with shared CDR3 numbers.

CDR1 and CDR2 from the germline V gene are MDHEN and SYDVKM. Trimming shortened V by 3 bases and J by 2 bases, and 12 bases separated the two germline ends. The CDR3 spans 15 residues. Sequenced input: blood. The V gene is TRBV28, the J gene TRBJ2-3; no clear D. The clonotype was recovered from a girl aged 2-9 years with cystic fibrosis. The DNA of the CDR3 is TGTGCCAGCAGTTTCTCGGACCACCCCACAGATACGCAGTATTTT. This codes for CASSFSDHPTDTQYF.